Detailed here is one TCR beta chain. Its target is not known. Its ends do not fully match the called genes, so a read error is possible. The record originates from a study of blood T cells in healthy people across ages. The use of a sample-barcoded 5' primer and a J-beta primer mix characterized a second PCR of roughly 7 to 12 cycles. Each cDNA molecule, via a template-switch adaptor with 12 random nucleotides, was tagged. TCRdb processed the 5' RACE reads anew with MiXCR; each CDR3 protein has one entry. This sample has under 750,000 distinct CDR3 sequences; roughly 48% occur once, and the top ten carry around 23%. The length of the CDR3 is 15 residues. Germline CDR1 SEHNR, CDR2 FQNEAQ (reference sequence). Each of the donors had about 9.9 milliliters of peripheral blood drawn into EDTA-treated Vacutainer tubes. General study points: Unsorted PBMC input precluded a conclusive naive versus antigen-experienced comparison.

This TCR was sampled from a man at least 80 years old in good health. The sample consisted of blood. The chain employs TRBV7-9 and TRBJ2-3; weak D call: TRBD2 (5 bases). CDR3 amino acids: CTSSLERPSTDTQYF. CDR3 nucleotide sequence: TGTACCAGCAGCTTAGAGCGGCCTAGCACAGATACGCAGTATTTT.